A single sample gave rise to the 5 T cell receptor beta chains below, sequenced in a study of blood T cell repertoires in COVID-19. Method: immunoSEQ multiplex PCR; TCRdb's copy keeps in-frame clones and lacks some. The sample consists of around 220,000 clones, 85% to 90% of them appearing once. The sample taken for sequencing was peripheral blood. Receptors originate from a man aged 18-30 years with active or convalescent COVID-19.

This clone appeared a few times. The J gene is TRBJ2-5, the V gene TRBV10-1; a possible D gene is TRBD1 (6 bases). Germline lookup yields CDR1 WNHNN and CDR2 SYGVQD (reference sequence). The V and J ends lost 2 bases and 0 bases respectively, with 10 bases between them. The length of the CDR3 is 15 residues. The CDR3 protein is CASSEGQGYQETQYF. The CDR3, as DNA: TGCGCCAGCAGTGAGGGGCAGGGGTACCAAGAGACCCAGTACTTC.

The rearrangement uses TRBV27 and TRBJ2-3; D remains unclear. The CDR3 sequence is 14 residues long. With 6 bases removed from V and 2 bases from J, the gap between germline ends came to 12 bases. CDR1 and CDR2 from the germline V gene are MNHEY and SMNVEV (reference sequence). The CDR3 loop is CASRKDKTTDTQYF. The CDR3 bases are TGTGCCAGCAGGAAAGACAAGACCACAGATACGCAGTATTTT.

This clone was counted a few times. This chain joins TRBV30 and TRBJ1-6; D is unclear. The CDR3 loop spans 12 amino acids. Germline assignment: CDR1 GTSNPN and CDR2 SVGIG (reference sequence). V gave up 0 bases and J gave up 11 bases, with 8 bases separating them. The CDR3 DNA reads as TGTGCCTGGAGTGTAATCGCGGCACCCCTCCACTTT. Encoded protein: CAWSVIAAPLHF.

CDR3 loop: CASSLGQGAFLGELFF. CDR3 DNA: TGTGCCAGCAGCTTGGGACAGGGGGCGTTTTTGGGGGAGCTGTTTTTT. The chain employs TRBV5-4 and TRBJ2-2; 10 bases fit TRBD1. With V trimmed by 0 bases and J by 8 bases, 7 bases remained unmatched. From germline, CDR1 is SGHNT and CDR2 YYREEE (reference sequence). The CDR3 is made up of 16 amino acids.

This chain connects TRBV19 to TRBJ2-3; 7 nucleotides align to TRBD1. Germline CDR1 LNHDA, CDR2 SQIVND (reference sequence). This CDR3 has 17 residues. V shed 3 bases, J shed 0 bases, and the junction held 9 bases outside the gene matches. CDR3 sequence: CASSIHPRGSSTDTQYF. CDR3 coding DNA: TGTGCCAGTAGTATTCATCCCAGGGGGTCGAGCACAGATACGCAGTATTTT.